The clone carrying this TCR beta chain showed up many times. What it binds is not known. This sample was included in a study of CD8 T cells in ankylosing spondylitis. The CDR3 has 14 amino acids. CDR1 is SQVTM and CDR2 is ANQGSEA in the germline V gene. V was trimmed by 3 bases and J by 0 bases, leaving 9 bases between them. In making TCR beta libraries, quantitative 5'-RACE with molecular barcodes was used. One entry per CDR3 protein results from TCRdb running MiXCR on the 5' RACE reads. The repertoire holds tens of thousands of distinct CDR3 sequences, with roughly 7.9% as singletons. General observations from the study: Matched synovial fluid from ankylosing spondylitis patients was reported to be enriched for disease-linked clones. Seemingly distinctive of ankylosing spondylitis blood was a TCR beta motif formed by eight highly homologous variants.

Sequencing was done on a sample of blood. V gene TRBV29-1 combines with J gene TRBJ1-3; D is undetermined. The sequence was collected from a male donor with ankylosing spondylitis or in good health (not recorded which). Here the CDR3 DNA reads TGCAGCGTTGATCCAGGAGGCTCTGGAAACACCATATATTTT. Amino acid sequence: CSVDPGGSGNTIYF.